These T cell receptor beta chains were read from a single sample in a study of cytomegalovirus exposure and HLA in healthy donors. Assay: immunoSEQ multiplex PCR; the TCRdb copy retains only in-frame clones and omits some. The data show over 150,000 clones, 70% to 80% seen once. The sample was PBMCs. Receptors originate from a male donor in good health and CMV-seronegative. CDR3s include the opening cysteine and the closing phenylalanine or tryptophan. A D gene is named only where the DNA matches it firmly. Rows may omit the clone size; those that give it use once, few, many or a size class.

d_gene: TRBD1; v_gene: TRBV6-1; j_gene: TRBJ1-1; abundance: few; CDR3aa: CASSEEARGSYSTEAFF; CDR3nt: TGTGCCAGCAGTGAAGAGGCCAGGGGGTCTTATTCCACTGAAGCTTTCTTT
d_gene: NA; v_gene: TRBV28; j_gene: TRBJ1-3; abundance: NA; CDR3aa: CASTPGGSGNTIYF; CDR3nt: TGTGCCAGCACCCCGGGGGGCTCTGGAAACACCATATATTTT
d_gene: NA; v_gene: TRBV28; j_gene: TRBJ1-2; abundance: NA; CDR3aa: CASIPSPTDNSGYTF; CDR3nt: TGTGCCAGCATTCCTTCACCGACAGACAATTCAGGCTACACCTTC
d_gene: TRBD1; v_gene: TRBV6-6; j_gene: TRBJ1-1; abundance: NA; CDR3aa: CASSARDSMNTEAFF; CDR3nt: TGTGCCAGCAGTGCCCGGGACAGTATGAACACTGAAGCTTTCTTT
d_gene: NA; v_gene: TRBV6-1; j_gene: TRBJ1-5; abundance: NA; CDR3aa: CASSGREGGGPGNQPQHF; CDR3nt: TGTGCCAGCAGTGGTAGGGAGGGGGGCGGCCCTGGCAATCAGCCCCAGCATTTT
d_gene: NA; v_gene: TRBV7-9; j_gene: TRBJ1-2; abundance: NA; CDR3aa: CASSSTDRSLYGYTF; CDR3nt: TGTGCCAGCAGCTCCACCGACAGATCTCTCTATGGCTACACCTTC
d_gene: TRBD2; v_gene: TRBV7-3; j_gene: TRBJ2-1; abundance: NA; CDR3aa: CASSAGTSGATSYNEQFF; CDR3nt: TGTGCCAGCAGCGCCGGGACTAGCGGAGCCACCTCCTACAATGAGCAGTTCTTC
d_gene: TRBD2; v_gene: TRBV4-2; j_gene: TRBJ2-1; abundance: NA; CDR3aa: CASSQVLAGAAYEQFF; CDR3nt: TGTGCCAGCAGCCAAGTCCTAGCGGGGGCCGCCTATGAGCAGTTCTTC
d_gene: NA; v_gene: TRBV15; j_gene: TRBJ2-3; abundance: NA; CDR3aa: CATSRDNGADTQYF; CDR3nt: TGTGCCACCAGCAGAGATAACGGAGCAGATACGCAGTATTTT
d_gene: NA; v_gene: TRBV7-3; j_gene: TRBJ2-2; abundance: NA; CDR3aa: CASSLQGPTGELFF; CDR3nt: TGTGCCAGCAGCTTACAGGGTCCCACCGGGGAGCTGTTTTTT
d_gene: NA; v_gene: TRBV29-1; j_gene: TRBJ2-7; abundance: NA; CDR3aa: CSGGDPSYEQYF; CDR3nt: TGCAGCGGGGGGGACCCTTCCTACGAGCAGTACTTC
d_gene: TRBD1; v_gene: TRBV11-1; j_gene: TRBJ1-2; abundance: NA; CDR3aa: CASSPLTGLYGYTF; CDR3nt: TGTGCCAGCAGCCCCCTGACAGGGCTTTATGGCTACACCTTC
d_gene: TRBD1; v_gene: TRBV5-1; j_gene: TRBJ2-7; abundance: NA; CDR3aa: CASSLEDRGLYEQYF; CDR3nt: TGCGCCAGCAGCTTGGAGGACAGGGGGCTCTACGAGCAGTACTTC
d_gene: TRBD1; v_gene: TRBV19; j_gene: TRBJ1-2; abundance: once; CDR3aa: CASTEGQASNYGYTF; CDR3nt: TGTGCCAGTACCGAGGGACAGGCTTCTAACTATGGCTACACCTTC
d_gene: NA; v_gene: TRBV28; j_gene: TRBJ1-5; abundance: NA; CDR3aa: CASSLVGRGVHQPQHF; CDR3nt: TGTGCCAGCAGCCTTGTGGGCAGGGGCGTCCATCAGCCCCAGCATTTT
d_gene: TRBD1; v_gene: TRBV5-4; j_gene: TRBJ1-6; abundance: NA; CDR3aa: CASSLQGIYNSPLHF; CDR3nt: TGTGCCAGCAGCCTACAGGGGATCTATAATTCACCCCTCCACTTT
d_gene: NA; v_gene: TRBV11-3; j_gene: TRBJ2-1; abundance: NA; CDR3aa: CASSYGRATTYNEQFF; CDR3nt: TGTGCCAGCAGCTATGGACGGGCGACTACCTACAATGAGCAGTTCTTC
d_gene: NA; v_gene: TRBV2; j_gene: TRBJ1-5; abundance: NA; CDR3aa: CASQDSYSNQPQHF; CDR3nt: TGTGCCAGTCAGGACAGCTATAGCAATCAGCCCCAGCATTTT
d_gene: TRBD1; v_gene: TRBV9; j_gene: TRBJ1-3; abundance: NA; CDR3aa: CASSVGQGSGNTIYF; CDR3nt: TGTGCCAGCAGCGTAGGACAGGGGTCTGGAAACACCATATATTTT
d_gene: TRBD2; v_gene: TRBV27; j_gene: TRBJ2-1; abundance: NA; CDR3aa: CASSLRWRLAGGHEQFF; CDR3nt: TGTGCCAGCAGTTTGCGGTGGCGGCTAGCGGGAGGTCATGAGCAGTTCTTC
d_gene: TRBD2; v_gene: TRBV12-5; j_gene: TRBJ2-5; abundance: few; CDR3aa: CASGLTSGRQETQYF; CDR3nt: TGTGCTAGTGGTTTAACTAGCGGGAGACAAGAGACCCAGTACTTC
d_gene: TRBD1; v_gene: TRBV30; j_gene: TRBJ2-1; abundance: NA; CDR3aa: CAWSTTQGDNEQFF; CDR3nt: TGTGCCTGGAGTACCACACAGGGGGACAATGAGCAGTTCTTC
d_gene: NA; v_gene: TRBV6-5; j_gene: TRBJ2-5; abundance: few; CDR3aa: CASSYSNRPTGTQYF; CDR3nt: TGTGCCAGCAGTTACTCGAACAGGCCCACGGGGACCCAGTACTTC
d_gene: TRBD2; v_gene: TRBV28; j_gene: TRBJ2-7; abundance: NA; CDR3aa: CASSSSRDYPYEQYF; CDR3nt: TGTGCCAGCAGTTCGTCCCGGGACTACCCCTACGAGCAGTACTTC
d_gene: TRBD1; v_gene: TRBV30; j_gene: TRBJ2-3; abundance: NA; CDR3aa: CAWRDRGTDTQYF; CDR3nt: TGTGCCTGGAGGGACAGGGGCACAGATACGCAGTATTTT
d_gene: TRBD2; v_gene: TRBV29-1; j_gene: TRBJ2-3; abundance: NA; CDR3aa: CSVMQGLLAGKGTDTQYF; CDR3nt: TGCAGCGTCATGCAGGGGCTGCTAGCGGGAAAGGGCACAGATACGCAGTATTTT
d_gene: TRBD2; v_gene: TRBV27; j_gene: TRBJ2-7; abundance: NA; CDR3aa: CASSLTGTSGSYEQYF; CDR3nt: TGTGCCAGCAGTTTAACCGGGACTAGCGGGAGCTACGAGCAGTACTTC
d_gene: NA; v_gene: TRBV9; j_gene: TRBJ1-5; abundance: NA; CDR3aa: CASSVGTVNQPQHF; CDR3nt: TGTGCCAGCAGCGTAGGGACAGTCAATCAGCCCCAGCATTTT
d_gene: TRBD1; v_gene: TRBV30; j_gene: TRBJ1-3; abundance: NA; CDR3aa: CAWSTRRDSSGNTIYF; CDR3nt: TGTGCCTGGAGTACACGCAGGGACAGCTCTGGAAACACCATATATTTT
d_gene: NA; v_gene: TRBV19; j_gene: TRBJ2-3; abundance: few; CDR3aa: CASSMGRRADTQYF; CDR3nt: TGTGCCAGTAGTATGGGTAGGCGAGCGGATACGCAGTATTTT
d_gene: NA; v_gene: TRBV19; j_gene: TRBJ1-5; abundance: few; CDR3aa: CASSIKHLSNQPQHF; CDR3nt: TGTGCCAGTAGTATAAAACACCTTAGCAATCAGCCCCAGCATTTT
d_gene: NA; v_gene: TRBV5-4; j_gene: TRBJ2-7; abundance: once; CDR3aa: CASSLTGREQYF; CDR3nt: TGTGCCAGCAGCCTAACAGGTCGCGAGCAGTACTTC
d_gene: NA; v_gene: TRBV28; j_gene: TRBJ2-3; abundance: NA; CDR3aa: CASSRGPQYF; CDR3nt: TGTGCCAGCAGTAGAGGGCCGCAGTATTTT
d_gene: NA; v_gene: TRBV4-1; j_gene: TRBJ1-5; abundance: NA; CDR3aa: CASSQGGPSNQPQHF; CDR3nt: TGCGCCAGCAGCCAAGGTGGGCCGAGCAATCAGCCCCAGCATTTT
d_gene: TRBD2; v_gene: TRBV25-1; j_gene: TRBJ2-1; abundance: NA; CDR3aa: CASSVGTSSGSYNEQFF; CDR3nt: TGTGCCAGCAGTGTCGGGACTAGCTCCGGCTCCTACAATGAGCAGTTCTTC
d_gene: NA; v_gene: TRBV6-6; j_gene: TRBJ1-1; abundance: few; CDR3aa: CASSTGSNTEAFF; CDR3nt: TGTGCCAGCAGCACAGGGTCGAACACTGAAGCTTTCTTT
d_gene: NA; v_gene: TRBV28; j_gene: TRBJ1-5; abundance: NA; CDR3aa: CASSFAGGDQPQHF; CDR3nt: TGTGCCAGCAGTTTTGCTGGGGGCGATCAGCCCCAGCATTTT
d_gene: NA; v_gene: TRBV6-4; j_gene: TRBJ1-5; abundance: NA; CDR3aa: CASSEGDNQPQHF; CDR3nt: TGTGCCAGCAGTGAAGGGGACAATCAGCCCCAGCATTTT
d_gene: NA; v_gene: TRBV2; j_gene: TRBJ1-2; abundance: NA; CDR3aa: CASSDWGRGYGYTF; CDR3nt: TGTGCCAGCAGTGATTGGGGTAGGGGCTATGGCTACACCTTC
d_gene: NA; v_gene: TRBV30; j_gene: TRBJ1-4; abundance: NA; CDR3aa: CAWKRGEKLFF; CDR3nt: TGTGCCTGGAAAAGGGGGGAAAAACTGTTTTTT
d_gene: NA; v_gene: TRBV11-2; j_gene: TRBJ1-3; abundance: NA; CDR3aa: CASSLGGRWGTIYF; CDR3nt: TGTGCCAGCAGCTTGGGGGGGCGATGGGGCACCATATATTTT
d_gene: NA; v_gene: TRBV7-2; j_gene: TRBJ1-5; abundance: NA; CDR3aa: CASSPQGLYNQPQHF; CDR3nt: TGTGCCAGCAGCCCCCAGGGGCTATACAATCAGCCCCAGCATTTT
d_gene: NA; v_gene: TRBV5-1; j_gene: TRBJ2-3; abundance: NA; CDR3aa: CASSLLRPDTQYF; CDR3nt: TGCGCCAGCAGCTTGTTGAGGCCAGATACGCAGTATTTT
d_gene: TRBD1; v_gene: TRBV6-5; j_gene: TRBJ1-3; abundance: NA; CDR3aa: CASRQGAGGNTIYF; CDR3nt: TGTGCCAGCAGACAGGGGGCCGGTGGAAACACCATATATTTT
d_gene: TRBD1; v_gene: TRBV25-1; j_gene: TRBJ2-1; abundance: NA; CDR3aa: CASSEPDRVEQFF; CDR3nt: TGTGCCAGCAGTGAACCGGACAGGGTCGAGCAGTTCTTC
d_gene: NA; v_gene: TRBV28; j_gene: TRBJ2-3; abundance: few; CDR3aa: CASSPTSRAQYF; CDR3nt: TGTGCCAGCAGCCCTACTAGTAGGGCGCAGTATTTT
d_gene: NA; v_gene: TRBV5-6; j_gene: TRBJ1-3; abundance: NA; CDR3aa: CASSFGWTLNTIYF; CDR3nt: TGTGCCAGCAGCTTTGGTTGGACATTAAACACCATATATTTT
d_gene: NA; v_gene: TRBV28; j_gene: TRBJ1-5; abundance: NA; CDR3aa: CASSPGQSNQPQHF; CDR3nt: TGTGCCAGCAGTCCTGGACAAAGCAATCAGCCCCAGCATTTT
d_gene: NA; v_gene: TRBV4-2; j_gene: TRBJ2-7; abundance: NA; CDR3aa: CASSQDFLVAPEQYF; CDR3nt: TGTGCCAGCAGCCAAGATTTCCTAGTAGCTCCCGAGCAGTACTTC
d_gene: TRBD1; v_gene: TRBV10-3; j_gene: TRBJ2-7; abundance: NA; CDR3aa: CAITGQGGSYEQYF; CDR3nt: TGTGCCATCACCGGACAGGGGGGATCCTACGAGCAGTACTTC
d_gene: NA; v_gene: TRBV28; j_gene: TRBJ1-2; abundance: NA; CDR3aa: CASSLLYGYTF; CDR3nt: TGTGCCAGCAGTTTACTCTATGGCTACACCTTC
d_gene: TRBD1; v_gene: TRBV6-1; j_gene: TRBJ1-5; abundance: few; CDR3aa: CASDRGRQPQHF; CDR3nt: TGTGCCAGTGACAGGGGCCGACAGCCCCAGCATTTT
d_gene: TRBD1; v_gene: TRBV6-1; j_gene: TRBJ1-2; abundance: few; CDR3aa: CASSNGQGNYGYTF; CDR3nt: TGTGCCAGCAGCAACGGACAGGGCAACTATGGCTACACCTTC
d_gene: TRBD1; v_gene: TRBV5-6; j_gene: TRBJ1-2; abundance: few; CDR3aa: CASSWDRYNYGYTF; CDR3nt: TGTGCCAGCAGCTGGGACAGATATAACTATGGCTACACCTTC
d_gene: TRBD2; v_gene: TRBV7-8; j_gene: TRBJ2-1; abundance: NA; CDR3aa: CASSLAGGSGGGNEQFF; CDR3nt: TGTGCCAGCAGCTTAGCGGGGGGTAGCGGGGGCGGGAATGAGCAGTTCTTC
d_gene: TRBD1; v_gene: TRBV30; j_gene: TRBJ1-5; abundance: NA; CDR3aa: CAWRGQGDQPQHF; CDR3nt: TGTGCCTGGAGAGGACAGGGAGATCAGCCCCAGCATTTT
d_gene: TRBD1; v_gene: TRBV30; j_gene: TRBJ1-5; abundance: NA; CDR3aa: CALNSGTGNQPQHF; CDR3nt: TGTGCCTTAAACTCCGGGACAGGGAATCAGCCCCAGCATTTT
d_gene: NA; v_gene: TRBV18; j_gene: TRBJ2-2; abundance: few; CDR3aa: CASSPSRSNYGELFF; CDR3nt: TGTGCCAGCTCACCCTCGCGATCCAATTACGGGGAGCTGTTTTTT
d_gene: NA; v_gene: TRBV5-6; j_gene: TRBJ2-7; abundance: few; CDR3aa: CASGSTGVGEQYF; CDR3nt: TGTGCCAGCGGGAGTACCGGGGTCGGCGAGCAGTACTTC
d_gene: NA; v_gene: TRBV6-5; j_gene: TRBJ2-4; abundance: NA; CDR3aa: CASSYSGLAKNIQYF; CDR3nt: TGTGCCAGCAGTTACAGCGGTTTAGCCAAAAACATTCAGTACTTC